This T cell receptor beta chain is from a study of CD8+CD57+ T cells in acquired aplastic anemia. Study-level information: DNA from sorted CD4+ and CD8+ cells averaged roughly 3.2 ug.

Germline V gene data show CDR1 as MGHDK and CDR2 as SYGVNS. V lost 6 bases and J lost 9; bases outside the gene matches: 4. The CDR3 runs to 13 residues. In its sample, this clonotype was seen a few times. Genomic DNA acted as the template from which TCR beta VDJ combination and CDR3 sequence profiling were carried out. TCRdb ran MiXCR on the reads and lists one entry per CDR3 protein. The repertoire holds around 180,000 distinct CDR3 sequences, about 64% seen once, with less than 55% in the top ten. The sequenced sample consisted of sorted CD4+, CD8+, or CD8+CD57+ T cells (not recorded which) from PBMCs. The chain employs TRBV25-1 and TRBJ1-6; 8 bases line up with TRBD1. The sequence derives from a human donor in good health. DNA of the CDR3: TGTGCCAGCAGCGGACAGGGTGGTTCACCCCTCCACTTT. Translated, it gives CASSGQGGSPLHF.